What follows are 2 T cell receptor beta chains derived from one specimen sequenced in a study of cytomegalovirus exposure and HLA in healthy donors. Use of 60 Vbeta and 13 Jbeta primers characterized the PCR. Sequenced by immunoSEQ multiplex PCR; TCRdb stores in-frame clones only, minus some. The sample carries some 56,000 clones, roughly three fifths recorded once. The sample comprised PBMCs. Receptor source: a human donor in good health.

This chain joins TRBV18 and TRBJ2-7; 10 bases agree with TRBD1. Germline V gives CDR1 KGHSH, CDR2 LQKENI. With V trimmed by 5 bases and J by 2 bases, 3 bases remained unmatched. This CDR3 has 14 amino acids. The CDR3 loop is CASSAGTGAYEQYF. CDR3 in DNA: TGTGCCAGCTCAGCCGGGACAGGGGCCTACGAGCAGTACTTC.

The V and J genes are TRBV7-2 and TRBJ2-7; 9 nucleotides match TRBD1. The CDR3 spans 14 residues. V trimming: 1 base; J trimming: 2 bases; junction bases outside the gene matches: 0. Germline V gives CDR1 SGHTA, CDR2 FQGNSA. The CDR3, as DNA: TGTGCCAGCAGCTTAGGGACAGGGGCCTACGAGCAGTACTTC. Encoded protein: CASSLGTGAYEQYF.